Each of the 26 T cell receptor beta chains below was sequenced from the same sample in a study of CXCR3-negative and CXCR3-positive naive CD8 T cells. In preparing the TRB cDNA libraries, 5' RACE with UMI labels was used. TCRdb re-called the 5' RACE reads, yielding one record per CDR3 amino acid sequence without DNA. Its listing shows some 22,000 distinct CDR3 sequences. Sequencing was performed on memory CD8+ T cells from blood. These receptors were taken from a human donor in good health. Some clones in this sample may be carry-over from other donors' samples.

The genes are TRBV9 and TRBJ2-5; as DNA is missing, the TRBD1 call by TCRdb cannot be tested. Germline V CDR1 and CDR2: SGDLS, YYNGEE. The CDR3 has 15 residues. The CDR3 reads CASSAGTGLGETQYF. Full variable domain (rest looked up from reference TRBV9 and TRBJ2-5): DSGVTQTPKHLITATGQRVTLRCSPRSGDLSVYWYQQSLDQGLQFLIQYYNGEERAKGNILERFSAQQFPDLHSELNLSSLELGDSALYFCASSAGTGLGETQYFGPGTRLLVL.

The chain is built from TRBV12-3 or TRBV12-4 and TRBJ1-2; the D call of TRBD1 rests on TCRdb alone, since no DNA is present to check it. This CDR3 comprises 15 residues. CDR3 loop: CASLDRGIPNYGYTF.

The genes are TRBV4-2 and TRBJ2-7; absent DNA, TCRdb's TRBD1 call cannot be checked. The CDR3 spans 15 residues. Germline assignment: CDR1 LGHNA and CDR2 YNFKEQ. This chain's CDR3 is CASSQEKGASYEQYF.

The chain couples TRBV15 to TRBJ2-7; TCRdb calls TRBD1, which cannot be checked without DNA. This CDR3 region has 12 residues. Germline V gene lookup returns CDR1 LNHNV and CDR2 YYDKDF (reference sequence). The CDR3 loop reads CATRGAQNEQYF.

The genes are TRBV19 and TRBJ2-1; as DNA is missing, the TRBD2 call by TCRdb cannot be tested. The germline CDR1 and CDR2 sequences are LNHDA and SQIVND (reference sequence). The length of the CDR3 is 16 residues. CDR3 protein: CASSPTSGGLYNEQFF.

The chain uses TRBV29-1 and TRBJ1-1. The CDR3 loop spans 12 amino acids. Germline values: CDR1 SQVTM, CDR2 ANQGSEA. This chain's CDR3 is CSVDRLNTEAFF.

The rearrangement links TRBV5-6 to TRBJ2-1; TCRdb's D call, TRBD2, is unchecked because there is no DNA. The CDR3 totals 15 residues. CDR1 and CDR2 from the germline V gene are SGHDT and YYEEEE. CDR3 sequence: CASSEAANPRNEQFF.

The V gene is TRBV6-4, the J gene TRBJ2-2. Per germline, CDR1 MRHNA and CDR2 SNTAGT. There are 15 residues in the CDR3. CDR3 protein: CASSESDQTTGELFF.

This chain links TRBV28 with TRBJ2-7; the TCRdb call, TRBD1, lacks DNA for checking. CDR1 is MDHEN, CDR2 SYDVKM, per germline. CDR3 size: 16 residues. Here the CDR3 reads CASSSIQGVESYEQYF.

The chain couples TRBV10-3 to TRBJ1-1; the D gene TCRdb calls, TRBD1, cannot be checked with no DNA. CDR3 size: 14 residues. Germline loops: CDR1 ENHRY, CDR2 SYGVKD. CDR3 loop: CAISDPGANTEAFF.

The chain has TRBV3-1 and TRBJ2-5; the D call of TRBD1 rests on TCRdb alone, since no DNA is present to check it. The CDR3 has 16 residues. Germline V lookup: CDR1 LGHDT, CDR2 YNNKEL (reference sequence). The chain's CDR3 is CASSPDRGSGEETQYF.

The V gene is TRBV11-2, the J gene TRBJ2-7. CDR3 size: 14 residues. CDR1 SGHAT and CDR2 FQNNGV come from the germline V gene. The CDR3 region is CASSLVAASYEQYF.

V gene TRBV29-1 combines with J gene TRBJ2-1; the TCRdb call, TRBD2, lacks DNA for checking. Germline V gene lookup returns CDR1 SQVTM and CDR2 ANQGSEA. The CDR3 sequence is 14 residues long. CDR3 region: CSVVPALSYNEQFF.

The chain has TRBV5-1 and TRBJ2-2. Germline lookup yields CDR1 SGHRS and CDR2 YFSETQ. The CDR3 has 15 residues. The CDR3 loop reads CASSPRIDPRGELFF.

The chain combines TRBV6-5 with TRBJ1-2; checking the TCRdb D call of TRBD1 is not possible without DNA. Germline CDR1 MNHEY, CDR2 SVGAGI. This CDR3 is 18 amino acids long. The CDR3 sequence is CASSYSNTGTGGSYGYTF.

V is TRBV7-2 and J is TRBJ2-1. The CDR3 length is 11 residues. From germline, CDR1 is SGHTA and CDR2 FQGNSA. The CDR3 region is CASSFDNEQFF.

The J gene is TRBJ1-2, the V gene TRBV11-2; TCRdb's D call of TRBD1 is untestable without DNA. This CDR3 has 13 amino acids. Germline V CDR1 and CDR2: SGHAT, FQNNGV. The CDR3 protein is CASSPGTGYGYTF.

This sequence joins TRBV4-3 and TRBJ1-6. CDR3 size: 16 residues. From germline, CDR1 is LGHNA and CDR2 YSLEER. CDR3 sequence reads: CASSQDSGPATGPLHF.

The V and J genes are TRBV29-1 and TRBJ2-1; the TCRdb call, TRBD2, lacks DNA for checking. This CDR3 is 12 amino acids long. Looked up from germline, CDR1 is SQVTM and CDR2 is ANQGSEA. This CDR3 reads CSEKPSGNEQFF.

This chain links TRBV12-3 or TRBV12-4 with TRBJ2-3; TCRdb calls TRBD1, which cannot be checked without DNA. The CDR3 extends over 18 amino acids. CDR3 residues: CASSSPGRTGDRTDTQYF.

The chain employs TRBV2 and TRBJ2-5; lacking DNA, the TRBD1 call made by TCRdb goes unchecked. Germline V gene lookup returns CDR1 SNHLY and CDR2 FYNNEI. The CDR3 runs 18 residues. The CDR3 region is CASSEVPLGQGDGETQYF. The variable domain in full, with the rest retrieved from reference TRBV2 and TRBJ2-5, is EPEVTQTPSHQVTQMGQEVILRCVPISNHLYFYWYRQILGQKVEFLVSFYNNEISEKSEIFDDQFSVERPDGSNFTLKIRSTKLEDSAMYFCASSEVPLGQGDGETQYFGPGTRLLVL.

This chain joins TRBV9 and TRBJ2-7; TCRdb names TRBD2, which stays unverified in the absence of DNA. The CDR3 is made up of 15 amino acids. Germline CDR1 reads SGDLS; CDR2 reads YYNGEE. The CDR3 region is CASSPSGATSYEQYF.

The V and J genes are TRBV18 and TRBJ2-1; TCRdb designates TRBD1, a call that cannot be tested without DNA. The length of the CDR3 is 12 residues. Germline-derived CDR1 and CDR2 are KGHSH and LQKENI. CDR3 region: CASLIRANEQFF.

This sequence joins TRBV2 and TRBJ2-2; TCRdb's D gene call, TRBD2, goes unchecked for lack of DNA. The CDR3 extends over 14 amino acids. Germline-derived CDR1 and CDR2 are SNHLY and FYNNEI. CDR3 in amino acids: CAILAGVYTGELFF.

This sequence joins TRBV6-4 and TRBJ2-1; the D call from TCRdb, TRBD2, cannot be confirmed without DNA. The CDR3 extends over 13 amino acids. CDR1 is MRHNA and CDR2 is SNTAGT in the germline V gene. CDR3 sequence reads: CASAQGGENEQFF.

By frequency, this clonotype is medium-sized. The chain joins TRBV4-1 to TRBJ1-2; TCRdb returns TRBD1, unconfirmable since there is no DNA. In germline, CDR1 is MGHRA, CDR2 YSYEKL. This CDR3 has 14 amino acids. CDR3 in amino acids: CASSQRQGDYGYTF.